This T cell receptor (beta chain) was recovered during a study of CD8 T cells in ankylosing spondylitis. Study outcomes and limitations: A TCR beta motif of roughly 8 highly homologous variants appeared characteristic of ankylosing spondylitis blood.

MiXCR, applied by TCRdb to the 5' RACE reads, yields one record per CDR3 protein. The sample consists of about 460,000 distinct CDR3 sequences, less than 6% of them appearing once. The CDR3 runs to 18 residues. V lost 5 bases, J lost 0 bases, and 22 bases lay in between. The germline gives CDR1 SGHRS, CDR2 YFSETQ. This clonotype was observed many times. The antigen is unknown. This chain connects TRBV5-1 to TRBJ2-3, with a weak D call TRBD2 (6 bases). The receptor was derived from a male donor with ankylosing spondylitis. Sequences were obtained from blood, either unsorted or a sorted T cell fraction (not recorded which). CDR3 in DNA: TGCGCCAGCAGGCGGGGCCAAATCGGGGGTCCTAGCACAGATACGCAGTATTTT. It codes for CASRRGQIGGPSTDTQYF.